These 26 T cell receptor beta chains share one sample of origin, sequenced in a study of Ad26.COV2.S vaccination and SARS-CoV-2 variants. Noted treatment: about 20 received Ad26.COV2.S at low or high dose, single or two shots; five or six received placebo; per-sample allocation not given. Collection of samples fell on day 63 after the first vaccine or placebo injection. Clones were read by immunoSEQ multiplex PCR, and TCRdb kept only the in-frame ones, dropping some. The profile shows 400,000 to 450,000 clones, around 92% of them singletons. The sequences come from peripheral blood, collected in a trial of Ad26.COV2.S vaccine versus placebo. Every receptor here comes from a person between 18 and 65 years old who received the Ad26.COV2.S COVID-19 vaccine or a placebo.

This chain joins TRBV19 and TRBJ1-1, with D possibly matching TRBD1 (6 bases). In germline, CDR1 is LNHDA, CDR2 SQIVND (reference sequence). Trimming shortened V by 10 bases and J by 0 bases, and 18 bases separated the two germline ends. The CDR3 is 15 amino acids. The CDR3 bases are TGTGCCACTTTGGGGGGGCGTACCATGAACACTGAAGCTTTCTTT. Its protein is CATLGGRTMNTEAFF.

The V and J genes are TRBV7-9 and TRBJ2-4, with unresolved D. The CDR3 consists of 15 residues. Per germline, CDR1 SEHNR and CDR2 FQNEAQ (reference sequence). Between the trimmed V and J ends, which lost 4 bases and 7 bases, there was a span of 17 bases. This CDR3 reads CASSSDKEGGNIQYF. The DNA for the CDR3 is TGTGCCAGCAGCTCAGATAAGGAAGGTGGGAACATTCAGTACTTC.

The CDR3 bases are TGTGCCAGCAGCCAGTGGCCCCCGGTGAACACTGAAGCTTTCTTT. Encoded protein: CASSQWPPVNTEAFF. The rearrangement links TRBV3-1 (or the pseudogene TRBV3-2) to TRBJ1-1, with D unclear. Trimming shortened V by 3 bases and J by 0 bases, and 11 bases separated the two germline ends. This CDR3 comprises 15 residues. The germline CDR1 and CDR2 sequences are LGHDT and YNNKEL (reference sequence).

This chain joins TRBV6-5 and TRBJ2-3; 8 nucleotides line up with TRBD2. The CDR3 runs 15 residues. The germline gives CDR1 MNHEY, CDR2 SVGAGI. Trimming cost V 5 bases and J 4 bases; bases outside gene matches: 8. CDR3 sequence (DNA): TGTGCCAGCAGTCCGGGGGGGCCACCCGCAGATACGCAGTATTTT. It encodes CASSPGGPPADTQYF.

This rearrangement joins TRBV18 to TRBJ1-5, with 12 bases identical to TRBD1. J gave up 11 bases and V 3 bases, and 8 bases lay outside the gene matches. Germline-derived CDR1 and CDR2 are KGHSH and LQKENI. CDR3 length: 15 amino acids. As DNA, the CDR3 is TGTGCCAGCTCACCCGCGGGGACAGGGGGCCGGTCCCAGCATTTT. Its translation: CASSPAGTGGRSQHF. The whole variable domain, remainder taken from reference TRBV18 and TRBJ1-5, is NAGVMQNPRHLVRRRGQEARLRCSPMKGHSHVYWYRQLPEEGLKFMVYLQKENIIDESGMPKERFSAEFPKEGPSILRIQQVVRGDSAAYFCASSPAGTGGRSQHFGDGTRLSIL.

The J gene is TRBJ1-2, the V gene TRBV4-1, with 7 positions matching TRBD1. CDR3 size: 16 residues. V lost 4 bases to trimming and J lost 4 bases; unmatched junction nucleotides: 12. Germline-derived CDR1 and CDR2 are MGHRA and YSYEKL. The CDR3 DNA follows: TGCGCCAGCAGCCCCGGCCCAACAGGGGTGGTCTATGGCTACACCTTC. It is translated as CASSPGPTGVVYGYTF.

The chain carries TRBV4-3 and TRBJ1-6, with D perhaps matching TRBD1 (5 bases). The CDR3 is 16 amino acids. Germline-derived CDR1 and CDR2 are LGHNA and YSLEER. Trimming pared 1 base from V and 6 bases from J, leaving 13 bases between. CDR3 protein: CASSQGSRRGNSPLHF. The CDR3 DNA reads TGCGCCAGCAGCCAAGGTTCAAGGAGGGGTAATTCACCCCTCCACTTT.

J is TRBJ1-1 and V is TRBV18; D is uncertain. The length of the CDR3 is 14 residues. The germline CDR1 and CDR2 sequences are KGHSH and LQKENI. V dropped 2 bases and J dropped 1 base, with 8 bases sitting between them. The CDR3 loop reads CASSPNPTNTEAFF. The CDR3 DNA is TGTGCCAGCTCACCAAATCCGACGAACACTGAAGCTTTCTTT.

The chain carries TRBV3-1 (or the pseudogene TRBV3-2) and TRBJ2-7; tentatively, D is TRBD1 (5 bases). Trimming left V 0 bases short and J 2 bases short, with 11 bases between. CDR1 and CDR2 from the germline V gene are LGHDT and YNNKEL (reference sequence). The CDR3 loop spans 15 amino acids. The CDR3 DNA reads TGTGCCAGCAGCCAAGATCCGCTCAGGGCCTACGAGCAGTACTTC. Residues: CASSQDPLRAYEQYF.

This rearrangement joins TRBV6-2 or TRBV6-3 to TRBJ1-2, with 9 bases lining up with TRBD1. Looked up from germline, CDR1 is MNHEY and CDR2 is SVGEGT. The CDR3 runs 14 residues. Trimming cost V 4 bases and J 8 bases; bases outside gene matches: 8. This CDR3 is CASSLPGQGYGYTF. For the CDR3, the DNA is TGTGCCAGCAGTTTACCGGGACAGGGTTACGGCTACACCTTC.

This clone was counted a single time. The genes are TRBV27 and TRBJ1-1; 7 positions match TRBD1. CDR1 is MNHEY, CDR2 SMNVEV, per germline (reference sequence). The CDR3 spans 15 residues. After removal of 5 bases from V and 4 bases from J, the junction contained 10 bases not matched to a gene. The CDR3 DNA reads TGTGCCAGCAGTCCATCAGGGGGATGGGGCACTGAAGCTTTCTTT. Its translation is CASSPSGGWGTEAFF.

This chain links TRBV5-1 with TRBJ1-3; D is unresolved. The length of the CDR3 is 14 residues. Per the germline V gene, CDR1 is SGHRS and CDR2 is YFSETQ. V was cut by 1 base and J by 8 bases, with 13 bases left in between. The CDR3 loop reads CASSLKGWEDTIYF. The CDR3 DNA reads as TGCGCCAGCAGCTTGAAGGGATGGGAGGACACCATATATTTT.

The chain carries TRBV5-4 and TRBJ1-6; maybe TRBD1 (5 bases). The CDR3 consists of 15 residues. Trimming pared 2 bases from V and 8 bases from J, leaving 14 bases between. The germline gives CDR1 SGHNT, CDR2 YYREEE (reference sequence). CDR3 in amino acids: CASSLTDSIHSPLHF. For the CDR3, the DNA is TGTGCCAGCAGCTTAACCGACAGTATCCATTCACCCCTCCACTTT.

This chain links TRBV6-6 with TRBJ1-3, with 7 bases fitting TRBD1. Germline V gene data show CDR1 as MNHNY and CDR2 as SVGAGI (reference sequence). CDR3 length: 14 amino acids. V gave up 7 bases and J gave up 4 bases; unmatched junction bases: 7. CDR3 DNA: TGTGCCAGCACCGACAGGGAAGCAGGAAACACCATATATTTT. Encoded protein: CASTDREAGNTIYF.

The V call is TRBV7-2, the J call TRBJ1-3, with 12 bases fitting TRBD1. J lost 3 bases, V lost 2 bases, and 5 bases had no gene match. Germline CDR1 reads SGHTA; CDR2 reads FQGNSA. The CDR3 covers 17 residues. The DNA for the CDR3 is TGTGCCAGCAGCTTAACGGGACAGGGGGCGGTTGGAAACACCATATATTTT. As protein: CASSLTGQGAVGNTIYF. Using reference TRBV7-2 and TRBJ1-3 for the parts outside the CDR3, the full variable domain is GAGVSQSPSNKVTEKGKDVELRCDPISGHTALYWYRQSLGQGLEFLIYFQGNSAPDKSGLPSDRFSAERTGGSVSTLTIQRTQQEDSAVYLCASSLTGQGAVGNTIYFGEGSWLTVV.

The V gene is TRBV7-9, the J gene TRBJ1-6; D uncertain. The V and J ends lost 5 bases and 4 bases respectively, with 12 bases between them. CDR1 is SEHNR and CDR2 is FQNEAQ in the germline V gene (reference sequence). The CDR3 extends over 15 amino acids. The CDR3 loop reads CASSTGRTYNSPLHF. The CDR3 coding sequence is TGTGCCAGCAGCACCGGACGGACGTATAATTCACCCCTCCACTTT.

This rearrangement joins TRBV7-2 to TRBJ1-2; D might be TRBD1 (5 bases). V dropped 3 bases and J dropped 4 bases, with 12 bases sitting between them. Germline loops: CDR1 SGHTA, CDR2 FQGNSA. The CDR3 length is 14 residues. The CDR3 DNA reads as TGTGCCAGCAGCTTTATCATCAGGGCCTATGGCTACACCTTC. This encodes CASSFIIRAYGYTF.

This chain uses TRBV12-5 with TRBJ2-5; D is unresolved. V was pared by 6 bases and J by 7 bases, with 9 bases between. CDR3 length: 11 residues. Germline assignment: CDR1 LGHNT and CDR2 FRNRAP. The CDR3 sequence: CASGPVGTQYF. For the CDR3, the DNA is TGTGCTAGTGGCCCCGTAGGGACCCAGTACTTC. The entire variable domain, with the rest obtained from reference TRBV12-5 and TRBJ2-5, is as follows: DARVTQTPRHKVTEMGQEVTMRCQPILGHNTVFWYRQTMMQGLELLAYFRNRAPLDDSGMPKDRFSAEMPDATLATLKIQPSEPRDSAVYFCASGPVGTQYFGPGTRLLVL.

The CDR3 DNA reads as TGTGCCAGTAGTATCCCTTTCGGGACAGGCCATGGCTACACCTTC. Residues: CASSIPFGTGHGYTF. This chain connects TRBV19 to TRBJ1-2, with 8 bases that match TRBD1. V was pared by 3 bases and J by 6 bases, with 9 bases of the junction left unmatched. Germline V gives CDR1 LNHDA, CDR2 SQIVND (reference sequence). This CDR3 contains 15 residues.

CDR3 sequence reads: CASGRGYASYEQYF. The CDR3 DNA is TGTGCCAGCGGCCGAGGGTACGCATCCTACGAGCAGTACTTC. The chain carries TRBV6-5 and TRBJ2-7; possible D gene TRBD2, 5 bases. The V gene lost 8 bases and the J gene lost 1 base, with 15 bases spanning the gap. The CDR3 is made up of 14 amino acids. Per the germline V gene, CDR1 is MNHEY and CDR2 is SVGAGI.

The chain recombines TRBV5-1 with TRBJ1-2, with D unclear. Germline V gene sequence: CDR1 SGHRS, CDR2 YFSETQ. V shed 2 bases and J shed 3 bases, with 11 bases lying between them. The CDR3 is 14 amino acids. The CDR3 bases are TGCGCCAGCAGCTTATCGGGTGCGGACTATGGCTACACCTTC. Its protein is CASSLSGADYGYTF. Supplemented by reference TRBV5-1 and TRBJ1-2, the full variable domain reads KAGVTQTPRYLIKTRGQQVTLSCSPISGHRSVSWYQQTPGQGLQFLFEYFSETQRNKGNFPGRFSGRQFSNSRSEMNVSTLELGDSALYLCASSLSGADYGYTFGSGTRLTVV.

This chain joins TRBV19 and TRBJ1-1; D uncertain. Germline CDR1 is LNHDA and CDR2 is SQIVND (reference sequence). This CDR3 is built from 14 residues. V shed 5 bases and J shed 5 bases, with 15 bases lying between them. CDR3 residues: CASSPGRVGTEAFF. As DNA, the CDR3 is TGTGCCAGTAGTCCCGGGAGGGTCGGTACTGAAGCTTTCTTT.

The rearrangement links TRBV30 to TRBJ2-2; tentative D call: TRBD1 (6 bases). Germline assignment: CDR1 GTSNPN and CDR2 SVGIG (reference sequence). This CDR3 is built from 13 residues. V shed 5 bases and J shed 0 bases, with 7 bases lying between them. DNA for the CDR3: TGTGCCTGGGGGACAACGAACACCGGGGAGCTGTTTTTT. Amino acids: CAWGTTNTGELFF.

V usage is TRBV15 and J usage is TRBJ2-4, with a tentative D call TRBD1 (6 bases). The germline CDR1 and CDR2 sequences are LNHNV and YYDKDF (reference sequence). The CDR3 sequence is 15 residues long. V was pared by 1 base and J by 6 bases, with 13 bases between. DNA of the CDR3: TGTGCCACCAGCAGAGGTGTGGGGGCGGGAAACATTCAGTACTTC. Protein: CATSRGVGAGNIQYF.

V gene TRBV5-1 combines with J gene TRBJ1-1; 8 bases fit TRBD1. The CDR3 has 17 residues. The V and J ends lost 2 bases and 0 bases, in that order; junction bases with no gene match: 9. The germline CDR1 and CDR2 sequences are SGHRS and YFSETQ. The CDR3: CASSFLGTGFMNTEAFF. CDR3 DNA sequence: TGCGCCAGCAGCTTTCTGGGGACAGGTTTCATGAACACTGAAGCTTTCTTT. Full variable domain (missing parts from reference TRBV5-1 and TRBJ1-1): KAGVTQTPRYLIKTRGQQVTLSCSPISGHRSVSWYQQTPGQGLQFLFEYFSETQRNKGNFPGRFSGRQFSNSRSEMNVSTLELGDSALYLCASSFLGTGFMNTEAFFGQGTRLTVV.

This chain uses TRBV19 with TRBJ1-6; D uncertain. The ends were cut back, 4 bases at V and 0 bases at J, with 16 bases in the middle. The CDR3 runs to 18 residues. Germline CDR1 is LNHDA and CDR2 is SQIVND (reference sequence). The CDR3 bases are TGTGCCAGTAGTAGTTTAACGCGCCTGAGCTCCTATAATTCACCCCTCCACTTT. It codes for CASSSLTRLSSYNSPLHF. The complete variable domain, with remaining parts taken from reference TRBV19 and TRBJ1-6, reads DGGITQSPKYLFRKEGQNVTLSCEQNLNHDAMYWYRQDPGQGLRLIYYSQIVNDFQKGDIAEGYSVSREKKESFPLTVTSAQKNPTAFYLCASSSLTRLSSYNSPLHFGNGTRLTVT.